The clone carrying this TCR beta chain was counted ten times or more. The antigen is undetermined. Germline V gene data show CDR1 as DFQATT and CDR2 as SNEGSKA (reference sequence). The CDR3 consists of 14 residues. With V trimmed by 5 bases and J by 6 bases, 13 bases remained unmatched. Combining a sample-barcoded 5' primer with a J-beta primer mix, a second PCR ran for roughly 7 to 12 cycles. TCRdb fed the 5' RACE reads into MiXCR, producing one record per CDR3 protein. The repertoire holds 1.5 million to 2 million distinct CDR3 sequences, with approximately 30% as singletons. This sample was taken from a study of blood T cells in healthy people across ages. Study results and limitations: A roughly linear age-dependent decrease characterized TCR beta diversity per million T cells.

Sequenced: blood. This clonotype was sampled from a woman under 40 in good health. The J gene is TRBJ2-7, the V gene TRBV20-1; TRBD2 matches at 7 bases. The CDR3 protein is CSALRSRTGGEQYF. In nucleotides, the CDR3 is TGCAGTGCTCTTCGGAGCAGAACGGGGGGCGAGCAGTACTTC.